This T cell receptor (beta chain) was recorded in a study of CD8+ T cells in alopecia areata. Study summary: A 6-month off-drug phase came after tofacitinib, which had lasted 6 to 18 months.

Noted treatment: oral pan-JAK inhibitor, 5-10 mg twice daily. Trimming removed 4 bases from V and 1 base from J; junction bases left unmatched: 3. The CDR3 is made up of 13 amino acids. Germline CDR1 and CDR2: SQVTM and ANQGSEA. Reverse transcription of extracted RNA yielded cDNA, which provided the sequencing template. Using immunoSEQ multiplex PCR, the repertoire was profiled, and TCRdb retains in-frame clones only, with some absent. The sample has about 190,000 clones; 60% to 70% are singletons. The sequences come from CD4+ T cells sorted from blood, collected at week 4, from a patient treated with tofacitinib. The V and J genes are TRBV29-1 and TRBJ2-7, with TRBD2 matching over 8 bases. The sequence was collected from a human donor with alopecia areata. The CDR3 protein is CSVVPSGSYEQYF. The CDR3 nucleotides are TGCAGCGTTGTCCCTAGCGGGTCCTACGAGCAGTACTTC.